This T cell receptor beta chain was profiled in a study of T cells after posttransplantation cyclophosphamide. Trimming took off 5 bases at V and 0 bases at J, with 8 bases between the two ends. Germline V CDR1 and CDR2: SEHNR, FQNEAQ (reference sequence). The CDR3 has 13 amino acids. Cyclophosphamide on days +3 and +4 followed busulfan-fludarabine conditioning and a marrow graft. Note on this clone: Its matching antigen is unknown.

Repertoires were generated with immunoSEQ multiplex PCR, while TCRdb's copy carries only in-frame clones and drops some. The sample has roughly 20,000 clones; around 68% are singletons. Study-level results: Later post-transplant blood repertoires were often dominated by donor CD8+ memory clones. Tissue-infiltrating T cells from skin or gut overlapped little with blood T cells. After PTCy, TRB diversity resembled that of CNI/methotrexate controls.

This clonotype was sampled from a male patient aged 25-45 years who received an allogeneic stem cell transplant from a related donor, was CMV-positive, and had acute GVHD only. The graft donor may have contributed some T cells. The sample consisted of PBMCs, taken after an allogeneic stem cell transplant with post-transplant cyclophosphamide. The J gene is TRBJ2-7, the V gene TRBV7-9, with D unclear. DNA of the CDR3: TGTGCCAGCAGCATCGTTAGCTCCTACGAGCAGTACTTC. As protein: CASSIVSSYEQYF.